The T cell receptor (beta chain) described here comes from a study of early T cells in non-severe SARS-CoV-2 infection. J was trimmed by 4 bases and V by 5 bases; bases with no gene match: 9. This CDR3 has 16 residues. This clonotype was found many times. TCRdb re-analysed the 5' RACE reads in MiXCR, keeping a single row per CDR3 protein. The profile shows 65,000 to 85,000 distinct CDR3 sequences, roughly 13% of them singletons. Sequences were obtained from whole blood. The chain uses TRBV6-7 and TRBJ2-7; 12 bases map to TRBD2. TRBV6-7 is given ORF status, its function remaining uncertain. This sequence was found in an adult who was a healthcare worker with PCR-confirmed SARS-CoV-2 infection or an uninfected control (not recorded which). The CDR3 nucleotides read TGTGCCAGCAGTGAACCGACTAGCGGGAGAAGTTACGAGCAGTACTTC. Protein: CASSEPTSGRSYEQYF.